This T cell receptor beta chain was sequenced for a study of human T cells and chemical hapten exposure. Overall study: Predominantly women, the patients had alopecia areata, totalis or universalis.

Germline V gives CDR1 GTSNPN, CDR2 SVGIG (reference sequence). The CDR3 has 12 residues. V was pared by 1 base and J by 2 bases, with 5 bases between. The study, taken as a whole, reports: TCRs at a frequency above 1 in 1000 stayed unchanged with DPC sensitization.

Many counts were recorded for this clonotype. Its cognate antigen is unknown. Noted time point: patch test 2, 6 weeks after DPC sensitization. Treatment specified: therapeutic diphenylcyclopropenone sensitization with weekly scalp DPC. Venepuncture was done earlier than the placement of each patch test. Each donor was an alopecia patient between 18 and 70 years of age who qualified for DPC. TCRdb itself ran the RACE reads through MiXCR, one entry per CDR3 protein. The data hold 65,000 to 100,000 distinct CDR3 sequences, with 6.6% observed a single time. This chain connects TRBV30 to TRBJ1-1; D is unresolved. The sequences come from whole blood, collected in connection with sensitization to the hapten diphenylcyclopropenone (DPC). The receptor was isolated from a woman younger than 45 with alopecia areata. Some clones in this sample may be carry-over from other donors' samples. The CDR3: CAWSDRNTEAFF. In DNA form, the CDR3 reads TGTGCCTGGAGTGACAGAAACACTGAAGCTTTCTTT. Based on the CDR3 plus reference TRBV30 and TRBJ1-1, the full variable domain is SQTIHQWPATLVQPVGSPLSLECTVEGTSNPNLYWYRQAAGRGLQLLFYSVGIGQISSEVPQNLSASRPQDRQFILSSKKLLLSDSGFYLCAWSDRNTEAFFGQGTRLTVV.